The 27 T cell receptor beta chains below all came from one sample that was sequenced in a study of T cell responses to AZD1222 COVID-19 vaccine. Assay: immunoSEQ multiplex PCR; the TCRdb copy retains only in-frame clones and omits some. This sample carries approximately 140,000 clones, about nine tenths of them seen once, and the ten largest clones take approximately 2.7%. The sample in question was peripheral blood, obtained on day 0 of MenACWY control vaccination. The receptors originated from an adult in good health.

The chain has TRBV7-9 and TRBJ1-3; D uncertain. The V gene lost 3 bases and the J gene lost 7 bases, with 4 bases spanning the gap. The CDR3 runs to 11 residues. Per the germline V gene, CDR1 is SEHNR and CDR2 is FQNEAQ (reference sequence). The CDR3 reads CASSFGNTIYF. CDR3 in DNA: TGTGCCAGCAGCTTCGGTAACACCATATATTTT.

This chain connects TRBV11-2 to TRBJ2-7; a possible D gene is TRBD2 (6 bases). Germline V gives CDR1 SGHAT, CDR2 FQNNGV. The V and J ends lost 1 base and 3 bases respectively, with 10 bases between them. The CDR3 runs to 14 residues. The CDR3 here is CASSLGVGLYEQYF. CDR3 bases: TGTGCCAGCAGCTTAGGTGTGGGACTCTACGAGCAGTACTTC.

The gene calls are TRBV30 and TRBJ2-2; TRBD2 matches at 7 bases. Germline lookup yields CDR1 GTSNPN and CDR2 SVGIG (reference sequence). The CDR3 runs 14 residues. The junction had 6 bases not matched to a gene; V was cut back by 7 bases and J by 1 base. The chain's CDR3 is CASQRGRNTGELFF. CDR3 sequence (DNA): TGTGCCTCCCAGCGGGGAAGGAACACCGGGGAGCTGTTTTTT.

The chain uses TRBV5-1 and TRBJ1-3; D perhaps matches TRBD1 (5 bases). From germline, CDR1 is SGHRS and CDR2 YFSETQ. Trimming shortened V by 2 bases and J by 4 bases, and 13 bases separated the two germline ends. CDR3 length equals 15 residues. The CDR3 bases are TGCGCCAGCAGCTTTGGGGGTCAGGTCGGAAACACCATATATTTT. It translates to CASSFGGQVGNTIYF.

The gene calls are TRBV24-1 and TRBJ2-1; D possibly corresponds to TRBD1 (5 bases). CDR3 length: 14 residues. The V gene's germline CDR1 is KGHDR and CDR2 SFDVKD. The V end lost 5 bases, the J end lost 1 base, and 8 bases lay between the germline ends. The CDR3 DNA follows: TGTGCCACCAGTGCCCAGGGATCCTACAATGAGCAGTTCTTC. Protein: CATSAQGSYNEQFF.

This CDR3 reads CASSNGGTAREAFF. The CDR3 nucleotides read TGTGCCAGCAGTAACGGGGGGACGGCGCGGGAAGCTTTCTTT. The chain links TRBV6-5 to TRBJ1-1; weak D call: TRBD1 (5 bases). This CDR3 contains 14 residues. Looked up from germline, CDR1 is MNHEY and CDR2 is SVGAGI. Trimming left V 5 bases short and J 8 bases short, with 18 bases between.

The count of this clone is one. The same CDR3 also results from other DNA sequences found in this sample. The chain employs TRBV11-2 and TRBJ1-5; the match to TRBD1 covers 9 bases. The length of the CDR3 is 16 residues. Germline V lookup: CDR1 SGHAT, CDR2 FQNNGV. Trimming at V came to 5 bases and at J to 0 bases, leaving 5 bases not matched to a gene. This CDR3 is CASSPGTGRSNQPQHF. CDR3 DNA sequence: TGTGCCAGCAGCCCCGGGACAGGGCGTAGCAATCAGCCCCAGCATTTT. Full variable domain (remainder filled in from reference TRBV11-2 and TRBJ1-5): EAGVAQSPRYKIIEKRQSVAFWCNPISGHATLYWYQQILGQGPKLLIQFQNNGVVDDSQLPKDRFSAERLKGVDSTLKIQPAKLEDSAVYLCASSPGTGRSNQPQHFGDGTRLSIL.

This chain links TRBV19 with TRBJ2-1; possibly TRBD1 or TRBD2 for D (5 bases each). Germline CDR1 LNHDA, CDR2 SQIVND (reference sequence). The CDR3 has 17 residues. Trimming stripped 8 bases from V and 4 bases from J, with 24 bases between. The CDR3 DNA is TGTGCCAGTTGGGGCGAACCGGGAAGGTCCAATTACAATGAGCAGTTCTTC. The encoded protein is CASWGEPGRSNYNEQFF.

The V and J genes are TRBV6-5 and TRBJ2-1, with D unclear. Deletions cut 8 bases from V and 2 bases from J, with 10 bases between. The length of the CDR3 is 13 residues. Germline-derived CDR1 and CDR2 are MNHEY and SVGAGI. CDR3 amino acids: CASSRPPYNEQFF. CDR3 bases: TGTGCCAGCTCGCGACCCCCCTACAATGAGCAGTTCTTC.

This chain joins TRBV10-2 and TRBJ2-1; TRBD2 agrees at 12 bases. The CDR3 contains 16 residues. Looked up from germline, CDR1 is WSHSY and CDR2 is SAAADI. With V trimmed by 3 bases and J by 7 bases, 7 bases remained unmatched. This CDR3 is CASSEPSSGRDNEQFF. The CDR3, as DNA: TGCGCCAGCAGTGAACCTTCTAGCGGGAGGGATAATGAGCAGTTCTTC.

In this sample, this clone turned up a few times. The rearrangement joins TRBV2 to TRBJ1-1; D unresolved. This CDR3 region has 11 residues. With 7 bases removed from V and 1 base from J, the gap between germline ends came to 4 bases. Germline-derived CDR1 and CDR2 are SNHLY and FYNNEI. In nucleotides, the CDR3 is TGTGCCAGCACGGGGAACACTGAAGCTTTCTTT. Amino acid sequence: CASTGNTEAFF.

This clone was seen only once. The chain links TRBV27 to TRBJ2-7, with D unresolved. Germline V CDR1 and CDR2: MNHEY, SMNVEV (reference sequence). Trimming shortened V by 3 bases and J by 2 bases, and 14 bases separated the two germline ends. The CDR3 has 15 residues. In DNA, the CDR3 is TGTGCCAGCAGTTTCAGAGCCGCACTAACCTACGAGCAGTACTTC. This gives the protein CASSFRAALTYEQYF.

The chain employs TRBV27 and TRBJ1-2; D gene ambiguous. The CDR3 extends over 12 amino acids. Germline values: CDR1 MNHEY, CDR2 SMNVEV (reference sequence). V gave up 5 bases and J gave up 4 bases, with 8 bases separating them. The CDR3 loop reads CASSPGPYGYTF. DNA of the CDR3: TGTGCCAGCAGTCCTGGTCCCTATGGCTACACCTTC.

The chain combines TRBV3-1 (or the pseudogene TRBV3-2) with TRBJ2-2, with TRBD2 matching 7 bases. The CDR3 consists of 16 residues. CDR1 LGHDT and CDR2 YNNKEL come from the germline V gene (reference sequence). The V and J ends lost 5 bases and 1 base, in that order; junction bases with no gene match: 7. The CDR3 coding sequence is TGTGCCAGCAGCTATATAGCGGGTAGGAACACCGGGGAGCTGTTTTTT. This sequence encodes CASSYIAGRNTGELFF.

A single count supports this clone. The CDR3 loop is CASSWTGESPLHF. CDR3 nucleotide sequence: TGTGCCAGCAGTTGGACAGGGGAATCACCCCTCCACTTT. The chain uses TRBV6-5 and TRBJ1-6; 9 positions agree with TRBD1. This CDR3 contains 13 residues. Germline lookup yields CDR1 MNHEY and CDR2 SVGAGI. Losses at the gene ends were 4 bases for V and 10 bases for J; bases not matched to a gene: 2.

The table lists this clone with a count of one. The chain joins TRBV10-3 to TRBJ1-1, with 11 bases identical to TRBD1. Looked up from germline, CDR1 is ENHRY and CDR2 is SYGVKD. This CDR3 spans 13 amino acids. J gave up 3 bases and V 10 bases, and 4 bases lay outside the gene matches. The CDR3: CATGQGAHTEAFF. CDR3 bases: TGTGCCACCGGACAGGGGGCGCACACTGAAGCTTTCTTT.

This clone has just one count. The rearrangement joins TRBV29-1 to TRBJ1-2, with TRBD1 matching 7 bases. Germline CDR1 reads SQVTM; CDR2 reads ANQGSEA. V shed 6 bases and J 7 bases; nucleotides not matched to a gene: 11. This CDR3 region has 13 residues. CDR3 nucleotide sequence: TGCAGCGTGGACGGGGACAGACGATCTGGCTACACCTTC. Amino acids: CSVDGDRRSGYTF.

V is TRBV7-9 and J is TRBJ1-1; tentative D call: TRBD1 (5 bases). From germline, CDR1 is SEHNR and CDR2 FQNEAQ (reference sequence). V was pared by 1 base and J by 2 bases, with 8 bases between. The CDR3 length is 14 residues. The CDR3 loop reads CASSLGTFNTEAFF. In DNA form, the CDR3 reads TGTGCCAGCAGCTTAGGGACATTTAACACTGAAGCTTTCTTT.

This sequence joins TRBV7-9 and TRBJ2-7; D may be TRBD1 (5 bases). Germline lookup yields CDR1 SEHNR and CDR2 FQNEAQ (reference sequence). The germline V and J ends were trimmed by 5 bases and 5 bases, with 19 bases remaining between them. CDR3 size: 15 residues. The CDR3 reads CASSPGRTPFDEQYF. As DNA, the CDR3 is TGTGCCAGCAGCCCCGGTCGGACACCCTTTGACGAGCAGTACTTC.

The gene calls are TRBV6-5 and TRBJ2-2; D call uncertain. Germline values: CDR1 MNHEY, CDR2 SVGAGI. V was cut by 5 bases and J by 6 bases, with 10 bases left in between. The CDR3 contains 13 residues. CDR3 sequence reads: CASSPFQAGELFF. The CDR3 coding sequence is TGTGCCAGCAGTCCTTTTCAGGCCGGGGAGCTGTTTTTT.

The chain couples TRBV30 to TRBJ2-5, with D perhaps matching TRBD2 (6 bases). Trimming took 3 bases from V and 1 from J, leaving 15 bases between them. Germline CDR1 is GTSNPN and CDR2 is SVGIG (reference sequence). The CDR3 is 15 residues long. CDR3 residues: CAWRPPPGLQETQYF. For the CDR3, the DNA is TGTGCCTGGAGGCCGCCCCCGGGACTCCAAGAGACCCAGTACTTC.

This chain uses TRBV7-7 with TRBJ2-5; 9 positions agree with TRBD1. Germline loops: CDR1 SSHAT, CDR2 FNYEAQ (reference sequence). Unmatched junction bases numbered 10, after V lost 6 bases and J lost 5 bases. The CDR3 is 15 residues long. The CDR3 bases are TGTGCCAGCAGTCGTACGACAGGGGGGAGGGAGACCCAGTACTTC. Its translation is CASSRTTGGRETQYF.

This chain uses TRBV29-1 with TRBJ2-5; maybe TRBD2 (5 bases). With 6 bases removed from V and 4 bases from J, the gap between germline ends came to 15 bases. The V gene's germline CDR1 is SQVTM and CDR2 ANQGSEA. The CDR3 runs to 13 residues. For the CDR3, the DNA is TGCAGCGTGTTGGGTGCCCGGGGAGAGACCCAGTACTTC. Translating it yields CSVLGARGETQYF.

The CDR3 nucleotides are TGTGCCAGCAGCCGGACTAGCGGGGAAGAGACCCAGTACTTC. Translation gives CASSRTSGEETQYF. This chain joins TRBV9 and TRBJ2-5; 12 nucleotides line up with TRBD2. CDR3 length equals 14 residues. The germline CDR1 and CDR2 sequences are SGDLS and YYNGEE. Losses at the gene ends were 4 bases for V and 3 bases for J; bases not matched to a gene: 1.

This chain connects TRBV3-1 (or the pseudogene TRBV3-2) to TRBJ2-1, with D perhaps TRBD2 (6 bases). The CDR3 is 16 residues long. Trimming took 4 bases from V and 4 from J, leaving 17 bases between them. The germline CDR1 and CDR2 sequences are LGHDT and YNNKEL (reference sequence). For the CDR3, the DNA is TGTGCCAGCAGCCGCGCGGGCGGGGAACCGTACAATGAGCAGTTCTTC. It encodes CASSRAGGEPYNEQFF.

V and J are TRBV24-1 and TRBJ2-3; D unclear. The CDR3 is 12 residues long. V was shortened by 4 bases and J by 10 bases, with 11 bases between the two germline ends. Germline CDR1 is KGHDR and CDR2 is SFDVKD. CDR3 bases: TGTGCCACCAGTGAAGAATTCCCGCCGCAGTATTTT. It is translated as CATSEEFPPQYF.

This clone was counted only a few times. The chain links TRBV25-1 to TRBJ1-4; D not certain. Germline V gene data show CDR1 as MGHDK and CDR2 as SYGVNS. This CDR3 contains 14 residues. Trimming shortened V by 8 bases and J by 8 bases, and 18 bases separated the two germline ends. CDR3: CASLADGFVEKLFF. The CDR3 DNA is TGTGCCAGCCTTGCTGACGGGTTTGTCGAAAAACTGTTTTTT.